The clone carrying this T cell receptor (beta chain) was observed a handful of times. Its cognate antigen is unknown. The data were taken from a study of beta chain features in type 1 diabetes. Overall study context: Sorted cells examined across all samples numbered more than 100 million. Findings and caveats of the study: Among all four CD4+ subsets, Type 1 diabetes patients had TCRB CDR3s that were moderately but significantly shorter. A potential influence of HLA type upon TCRB rearrangement remained unresolved herein.

This CDR3 comprises 14 residues. Germline V gene data show CDR1 as SQVTM and CDR2 as ANQGSEA. V was trimmed by 2 bases and J by 5 bases, leaving 15 bases between them. The investigators reverse transcribed all of the isolated RNA, so they sequenced expressed TCRB transcripts. Sequenced by immunoSEQ multiplex PCR; TCRdb stores in-frame clones only, minus some. Among about 120,000 clones, about a sixth were seen once, and the ten largest hold around 2.5%. This chain uses TRBV29-1 with TRBJ2-5; D unclear. The sequence came from a man in his thirties or forties with type 1 diabetes. Sequencing used central memory CD4+ T cells from blood. This CDR3 reads CSVESPPSWETQYF. The CDR3 coding sequence is TGCAGCGTTGAAAGCCCGCCCTCGTGGGAGACCCAGTACTTC. The full variable domain, in which reference TRBV29-1 and TRBJ2-5 provide the parts outside the CDR3, is SAVISQKPSRDICQRGTSLTIQCQVDSQVTMMFWYRQQPGQSLTLIATANQGSEATYESGFVIDKFPISRPNLTFSTLTVSNMSPEDSSIYLCSVESPPSWETQYFGPGTRLLVL.